This passage covers 29 T cell receptor beta chains from one sample sequenced in a study of a mutant IDH1 vaccine in newly diagnosed glioma. What these receptors recognize is not known. The protocol was immunoSEQ multiplex PCR, while the TCRdb copy is restricted to in-frame clones and leaves out a portion. The table has 10,000 to 11,000 clones, approximately 90% seen once. Time point specified: week 23, last vaccination. Vaccinated patients received 300 ug of mutant IDH1 20-mer peptide per dose, with topical imiquimod. The sequences come from PBMCs, collected from a glioma patient whose treatment included an IDH1 peptide vaccine. The receptors here all came from a woman aged 35 to 49 with glioma. Some clones in this sample may be carry-over from other donors' samples.

The V gene is TRBV13, the J gene TRBJ1-1; no reliable D call. Deletions cut 5 bases from V and 0 bases from J, with 13 bases between. This CDR3 spans 15 amino acids. CDR1 and CDR2 from the germline V gene are PRHDT and FYEKMQ (reference sequence). CDR3 nucleotide sequence: TGTGCCAGCAGCCTTTCGGGCTACATGAACACTGAAGCTTTCTTT. Residues: CASSLSGYMNTEAFF.

The rearrangement links TRBV28 to TRBJ2-4, with D perhaps TRBD1 (6 bases). This CDR3 comprises 17 residues. CDR1 and CDR2 (germline): MDHEN, SYDVKM. Trimming took 4 bases from V and 0 from J, leaving 16 bases between them. CDR3 sequence reads: CASSSQGTRLAKNIQYF. In DNA, the CDR3 is TGTGCCAGCAGTTCTCAGGGGACGAGGTTAGCCAAAAACATTCAGTACTTC.

This clone was seen just once. This chain joins TRBV19 and TRBJ2-4; no clear D. The V gene's germline CDR1 is LNHDA and CDR2 SQIVND (reference sequence). The CDR3 contains 15 residues. The V gene lost 6 bases and the J gene lost 7 bases, with 19 bases spanning the gap. CDR3 sequence: CASSLGQAGGNIQYF. As DNA, the CDR3 is TGTGCCAGTAGCCTCGGGCAGGCAGGTGGGAACATTCAGTACTTC.

This clone came up once. The V gene is TRBV5-4, the J gene TRBJ2-5; D is undetermined. The length of the CDR3 is 12 residues. Trimming shortened V by 1 base and J by 3 bases, and 4 bases separated the two germline ends. From germline, CDR1 is SGHNT and CDR2 YYREEE (reference sequence). CDR3 residues: CASSLLEETQYF. Written as DNA, the CDR3 is TGTGCCAGCAGCTTGCTAGAAGAGACCCAGTACTTC.

To note about this clone: The sample has other DNA sequences that encode this CDR3 too. The CDR3 DNA reads as TGTGCCAGCAGCTTGAAGGGAATCGATACGCAGTATTTT. Translating gives CASSLKGIDTQYF. The rearrangement joins TRBV5-6 to TRBJ2-3; no firm D call. From germline, CDR1 is SGHDT and CDR2 YYEEEE. V lost 1 base, J lost 6 bases, and 9 bases lay in between. The CDR3 length is 13 residues.

This chain joins TRBV6-5 and TRBJ1-4; the D is unclear. CDR3 length equals 12 residues. Germline loops: CDR1 MNHEY, CDR2 SVGAGI. V gave up 6 bases and J gave up 3 bases, with 5 bases separating them. The CDR3 region is CASRGPNEKLFF. CDR3 nucleotide sequence: TGTGCCAGCAGAGGTCCTAATGAAAAACTGTTTTTT.

The CDR3 DNA sequence: TGCGCCAGCAGCCAATCCACCCACAGGGGGGCCTACGAGCAGTACTTC. Translated: CASSQSTHRGAYEQYF. The chain recombines TRBV5-1 with TRBJ2-7; the match to TRBD1 covers 8 bases. Germline CDR1 reads SGHRS; CDR2 reads YFSETQ. Trimming removed 4 bases from V and 2 bases from J; junction bases left unmatched: 11. The CDR3 is 16 residues long.

J is TRBJ2-3 and V is TRBV4-2, with D unresolved. Trimming left V 4 bases short and J 6 bases short, with 17 bases between. This CDR3 comprises 15 residues. CDR1 LGHNA and CDR2 YNFKEQ come from the germline V gene. This chain's CDR3 is CASSLASSPTDTQYF. The CDR3 bases are TGTGCCAGCAGCCTGGCCTCCAGTCCGACGGATACGCAGTATTTT.

The rearrangement uses TRBV7-9 and TRBJ1-2; D may be TRBD1 (5 bases). The CDR3 consists of 14 residues. Germline CDR1 and CDR2: SEHNR and FQNEAQ (reference sequence). V lost 2 bases, J lost 4 bases, and 11 bases lay in between. In nucleotides, the CDR3 is TGTGCCAGCAGCTTACCCGGGGCCCCCTATGGCTACACCTTC. Protein: CASSLPGAPYGYTF.

This chain links TRBV7-2 with TRBJ2-7, with TRBD1 matching over 11 bases. Germline V gene data show CDR1 as SGHTA and CDR2 as FQGNSA. V lost 3 bases to trimming and J lost 2 bases; unmatched junction nucleotides: 9. The CDR3 has 17 amino acids. The CDR3: CASSFHPGTGGAYEQYF. DNA for the CDR3: TGTGCCAGCAGCTTCCACCCCGGGACAGGGGGGGCCTACGAGCAGTACTTC.

The chain has TRBV18 and TRBJ1-1; D unresolved. Germline loops: CDR1 KGHSH, CDR2 LQKENI. The CDR3 is 11 amino acids. The ends were cut back, 6 bases at V and 4 bases at J, with 6 bases in the middle. The CDR3 spells CASSYATEAFF. For the CDR3, the DNA is TGTGCCAGCTCCTACGCCACTGAAGCTTTCTTT. Full variable domain (remainder filled in from reference TRBV18 and TRBJ1-1): NAGVMQNPRHLVRRRGQEARLRCSPMKGHSHVYWYRQLPEEGLKFMVYLQKENIIDESGMPKERFSAEFPKEGPSILRIQQVVRGDSAAYFCASSYATEAFFGQGTRLTVV.

The CDR3 nucleotides are TGCGCCAGCAGCCACCCCGACAGGGGGGATACTGAAGCTTTCTTT. Protein: CASSHPDRGDTEAFF. The V and J genes are TRBV4-1 and TRBJ1-1; 9 bases map to TRBD1. With 3 bases clipped from V and 5 bases from J, the junction kept 7 bases outside the gene matches. CDR1 is MGHRA and CDR2 is YSYEKL in the germline V gene. The CDR3 runs to 15 residues.

The J gene is TRBJ2-7, the V gene TRBV6-1; 9 bases match TRBD1. The germline V gene encodes CDR1 MNHNS and CDR2 SASEGT. The CDR3 extends over 14 amino acids. J gave up 3 bases and V 8 bases, and 8 bases lay outside the gene matches. This CDR3 is CASYGTGISYEQYF. CDR3 sequence (DNA): TGTGCCAGCTACGGGACAGGGATAAGCTACGAGCAGTACTTC.

The DNA of the CDR3 is TGTGCCTGGAGTGTAGGGGCGGCCTACGAGCAGTACTTC. Its translation is CAWSVGAAYEQYF. The genes are TRBV30 and TRBJ2-7; D might be TRBD1 (5 bases). V dropped 0 bases and J dropped 2 bases, with 8 bases sitting between them. The CDR3 is 13 residues long. Germline lookup yields CDR1 GTSNPN and CDR2 SVGIG (reference sequence).

This chain links TRBV5-8 with TRBJ2-2, with 7 bases matching TRBD2. The CDR3 totals 15 residues. Losses at the gene ends were 1 base for V and 9 bases for J; bases not matched to a gene: 9. Germline V gene lookup returns CDR1 SGHTS and CDR2 YDEGEE. This CDR3 is CASSLRTGGSRELFF. The DNA of the CDR3 is TGTGCCAGCAGCTTGAGGACGGGAGGTTCGAGGGAGCTGTTTTTT.

This rearrangement joins TRBV5-1 to TRBJ2-1; 11 bases agree with TRBD2. This CDR3 has 17 amino acids. The V segment lost 4 bases and the J segment 0 bases; nucleotides outside the gene matches: 6. Germline values: CDR1 SGHRS, CDR2 YFSETQ. CDR3 sequence: CASSPTTSGNSYNEQFF. The CDR3 nucleotides are TGCGCCAGCAGCCCCACGACTAGCGGGAACTCCTACAATGAGCAGTTCTTC. The full variable domain, with the rest looked up from reference TRBV5-1 and TRBJ2-1, is KAGVTQTPRYLIKTRGQQVTLSCSPISGHRSVSWYQQTPGQGLQFLFEYFSETQRNKGNFPGRFSGRQFSNSRSEMNVSTLELGDSALYLCASSPTTSGNSYNEQFFGPGTRLTVL.

The rearrangement uses TRBV6-6 and TRBJ2-3; D remains unclear. V was pared by 2 bases and J by 2 bases, with 14 bases between. The CDR3 is made up of 16 amino acids. Per the germline V gene, CDR1 is MNHNY and CDR2 is SVGAGI (reference sequence). The CDR3 DNA reads as TGTGCCAGCAGTTACAAAGGCCGCGGTAACACAGATACGCAGTATTTT. It is translated as CASSYKGRGNTDTQYF.

V gene TRBV28 combines with J gene TRBJ1-4, with D hard to call. CDR1 and CDR2 (germline): MDHEN, SYDVKM. The CDR3 loop spans 14 amino acids. V was trimmed by 1 base and J by 8 bases, leaving 11 bases between them. CDR3 bases: TGTGCCAGCAGTTTATACTCCCTAGGAGAAAAACTGTTTTTT. Translating gives CASSLYSLGEKLFF. The full variable domain, its missing parts supplied by reference TRBV28 and TRBJ1-4, is DVKVTQSSRYLVKRTGEKVFLECVQDMDHENMFWYRQDPGLGLRLIYFSYDVKMKEKGDIPEGYSVSREKKERFSLILESASTNQTSMYLCASSLYSLGEKLFFGSGTQLSVL.

This chain joins TRBV29-1 and TRBJ1-1; D unresolved. V was trimmed by 6 bases and J by 0 bases, leaving 11 bases between them. CDR3 size: 13 residues. Germline lookup yields CDR1 SQVTM and CDR2 ANQGSEA. The CDR3 protein is CSVVRDLNTEAFF. The CDR3 nucleotides read TGCAGCGTGGTCCGGGATTTGAACACTGAAGCTTTCTTT.

The chain uses TRBV5-1 and TRBJ2-3, with D possibly matching TRBD2 (6 bases). The germline CDR1 and CDR2 sequences are SGHRS and YFSETQ. This CDR3 is 17 amino acids long. The V end was cut by 3 bases, the J end by 1 base, with 18 bases between. The DNA for the CDR3 is TGCGCCAGCAGCTCCGACCGACTAGTAGAGGGCACAGATACGCAGTATTTT. Its protein is CASSSDRLVEGTDTQYF.

The chain is built from TRBV28 and TRBJ1-4, with 7 bases matching TRBD1. The CDR3 covers 13 residues. Per the germline V gene, CDR1 is MDHEN and CDR2 is SYDVKM. Trimming removed 8 bases from V and 4 bases from J; junction bases left unmatched: 4. The DNA of the CDR3 is TGTGCCAGCTATGCAGGGGGTAATGAAAAACTGTTTTTT. Its protein product is CASYAGGNEKLFF.

This chain links TRBV4-2 with TRBJ2-2; TRBD2 might be the D (5 bases). The V and J ends lost 1 base and 5 bases respectively, with 11 bases between them. Germline values: CDR1 LGHNA, CDR2 YNFKEQ. CDR3 size: 15 residues. The CDR3 spells CASSQAGDQTGELFF. CDR3 sequence (DNA): TGTGCCAGCAGCCAAGCCGGGGATCAGACCGGGGAGCTGTTTTTT.

The chain employs TRBV7-9 and TRBJ2-2; D is unclear. Germline loops: CDR1 SEHNR, CDR2 FQNEAQ (reference sequence). Trimming took off 7 bases at V and 5 bases at J, with 11 bases between the two ends. There are 13 residues in the CDR3. In DNA, the CDR3 is TGTGCCAGCACCCAAGGTGAAACCGGGGAGCTGTTTTTT. Translated, it gives CASTQGETGELFF.

CDR3 DNA sequence: TGTGCCAGCAGCGCAGAACCTGGCGGGCCCCGACGGAATGAGCAGTTCTTC. Its translation is CASSAEPGGPRRNEQFF. The chain recombines TRBV7-6 with TRBJ2-1, with D tentatively TRBD2 (5 bases). The CDR3 runs 17 residues. Trimming stripped 5 bases from V and 7 bases from J, with 24 bases between. Germline CDR1 SGHVS, CDR2 FNYEAQ. Combining the CDR3 with reference TRBV7-6 and TRBJ2-1 gives the whole variable domain GAGVSQSPRYKVTKRGQDVALRCDPISGHVSLYWYRQALGQGPEFLTYFNYEAQQDKSGLPNDRFSAERPEGSISTLTIQRTEQRDSAMYRCASSAEPGGPRRNEQFFGPGTRLTVL.

This clone was seen only once. The V and J genes are TRBV6-1 and TRBJ1-3; 7 bases agree with TRBD1. V gave up 4 bases and J gave up 9 bases; unmatched junction bases: 6. CDR1 MNHNS and CDR2 SASEGT come from the germline V gene. The length of the CDR3 is 13 residues. CDR3 sequence: CASSGQGFSTIYF. The DNA of the CDR3 is TGTGCCAGCAGTGGACAGGGATTCAGCACCATATATTTT.

The rearrangement uses TRBV2 and TRBJ1-5, with 9 bases identical to TRBD1. The CDR3 consists of 16 residues. V was pared by 1 base and J by 7 bases, with 8 bases of the junction left unmatched. Germline values: CDR1 SNHLY, CDR2 FYNNEI. The CDR3 spells CASSEEKGQGGQPQHF. Written as DNA, the CDR3 is TGTGCCAGCAGTGAAGAGAAGGGACAGGGAGGACAGCCCCAGCATTTT.

V gene TRBV27 combines with J gene TRBJ2-5; TRBD1 aligns across 7 bases. Germline CDR1 is MNHEY and CDR2 is SMNVEV (reference sequence). V shed 5 bases, J shed 7 bases, and the junction held 10 bases outside the gene matches. The CDR3 has 14 residues. CDR3 sequence reads: CASSPDRSRGTQYF. The DNA for the CDR3 is TGTGCCAGCAGTCCGGACAGGAGTCGGGGGACCCAGTACTTC.

The chain recombines TRBV5-4 with TRBJ2-7; D gene ambiguous. Trimming shortened V by 9 bases and J by 0 bases, and 16 bases separated the two germline ends. The CDR3 has 14 residues. The germline V gene has CDR1 SGHNT and CDR2 YYREEE (reference sequence). The CDR3 nucleotides are TGTGCCACCCATCAAACTTCCGCCTCCTACGAGCAGTACTTC. It is translated as CATHQTSASYEQYF.

This clone was found once. The V gene is TRBV6-5, the J gene TRBJ2-7, with D possibly being TRBD1 (6 bases). The CDR3 is 15 residues long. V gave up 4 bases and J gave up 7 bases, with 20 bases separating them. Looked up from germline, CDR1 is MNHEY and CDR2 is SVGAGI. The CDR3 sequence is CASSSFGTPEWEQYF. CDR3 nucleotide sequence: TGTGCCAGCAGTTCCTTTGGGACACCTGAATGGGAGCAGTACTTC.